A single sample gave rise to the 18 T cell receptor beta chains below, sequenced in a study of T cells after yellow fever vaccination (dated by TCRdb to between 2018 and 2021). In light of the paper, this sample's treatment or condition label describes: live attenuated yellow fever vaccine strain. The receptor library was made with 5' RACE. Instrument used: Illumina HiSeq 2500. The public reads were reanalyzed by TCRdb: fastp trimming at Q25, MiXCR alignment, in-frame beta chains only. When rows share a CDR3 protein, they turn into one entry using the most common DNA and genes. This sample holds around 27,000 distinct CDR3 sequences; around 4.8% were observed only once. Approximately 49% of the sample is held by the ten biggest clonotypes. Material: CD8+ T cells sorted from PBMCs, obtained 5 days after the yellow fever booster vaccination. The receptors derive from a man aged 25-45 years who received the YFV17D yellow fever vaccine.

This clonotype was recorded at least ten times. The V and J genes are TRBV7-6 and TRBJ2-1; no firm D call. The V end was cut by 5 bases, the J end by 5 bases, with 19 bases between. The CDR3 is 16 residues long. CDR1 and CDR2 from the germline V gene are SGHVS and FNYEAQ. The CDR3 DNA reads as TGTGCCAGCAGCCCCAGTCGAGGAGTTAGCCACAATGAGCAGTTCTTC. Its protein is CASSPSRGVSHNEQFF.

This clonotype appeared many times. The genes are TRBV5-1 and TRBJ2-2, with 13 bases matching TRBD2. Germline V gives CDR1 SGHRS, CDR2 YFSETQ. The J segment lost 2 bases and the V segment lost 7 bases, leaving 8 bases of the junction unmatched. This CDR3 has 17 amino acids. Here the CDR3 DNA reads TGCGCCAGCCAGAATGGACTAGCGGGGGCAAACACCGGGGAGCTGTTTTTT. The encoded protein is CASQNGLAGANTGELFF.

This clonotype appeared many times. The chain employs TRBV7-9 and TRBJ2-5, with 7 bases matching TRBD1. In germline, CDR1 is SEHNR, CDR2 FQNEAQ (reference sequence). The CDR3 runs 16 residues. V lost 4 bases to trimming and J lost 2 bases; unmatched junction nucleotides: 10. CDR3 sequence (DNA): TGTGCCAGCAGCTCCTCGACAGGGCCCTTACAAGAGACCCAGTACTTC. This encodes CASSSSTGPLQETQYF.

Ten or more counts support this clonotype. The chain uses TRBV15 and TRBJ2-7, with a weak D call TRBD1 (6 bases). CDR3 size: 16 residues. Germline-derived CDR1 and CDR2 are LNHNV and YYDKDF (reference sequence). V was pared by 0 bases and J by 7 bases, with 19 bases between. The CDR3 coding sequence is TGTGCCACCAGCAGAGATTCAACAGGGACCCCTGGAGAGCAGTACTTC. Amino acid sequence: CATSRDSTGTPGEQYF.

This clonotype was counted at least ten times. The chain links TRBV7-2 to TRBJ2-3, with D perhaps TRBD2 (5 bases). Germline CDR1 reads SGHTA; CDR2 reads FQGNSA. The CDR3 totals 16 residues. With 1 base removed from V and 3 bases from J, the gap between germline ends came to 14 bases. The CDR3 sequence is CASSLGGSPGTDTQYF. In nucleotides, the CDR3 is TGTGCCAGCAGCTTAGGTGGTTCGCCGGGAACAGATACGCAGTATTTT.

This clonotype was seen many times. The gene calls are TRBV29-1 and TRBJ2-7; TRBD2 might be the D (5 bases). In germline, CDR1 is SQVTM, CDR2 ANQGSEA. V was shortened by 2 bases and J by 3 bases, with 20 bases between the two germline ends. The CDR3 loop spans 16 amino acids. CDR3: CSVENEKGSGGYEQYF. Here the CDR3 DNA reads TGCAGCGTTGAAAACGAAAAAGGGAGCGGCGGCTACGAGCAGTACTTC.

This clonotype was seen ten or more times. The chain has TRBV5-1 and TRBJ2-7, with D possibly being TRBD2 (5 bases). In germline, CDR1 is SGHRS, CDR2 YFSETQ. V was trimmed by 0 bases and J by 5 bases, leaving 9 bases between them. The CDR3 sequence is 13 residues long. The CDR3 DNA reads as TGCGCCAGCAGCTTGGCGCCGGGGAACGAGCAGTACTTC. This translates into CASSLAPGNEQYF.

Ten or more counts support this clonotype. Here the CDR3 DNA reads TGTGCCAGCAGCCCGGACGAGGGACAAGGAAACATTCAGTACTTC. This sequence encodes CASSPDEGQGNIQYF. This chain connects TRBV7-3 to TRBJ2-4, with D possibly TRBD1 on 6 matching bases. Trimming pared 5 bases from V and 6 bases from J, leaving 17 bases between. This CDR3 contains 15 residues. Germline lookup yields CDR1 SGHTA and CDR2 FQGTGA.

This clonotype was detected ten times or more. The chain uses TRBV7-9 and TRBJ2-7, with D unresolved. The germline V and J ends were trimmed by 1 base and 6 bases, with 4 bases remaining between them. CDR3 size: 11 residues. The germline V gene has CDR1 SEHNR and CDR2 FQNEAQ (reference sequence). In DNA, the CDR3 is TGTGCCAGCAGCTTAGGACTCGAGCAGTACTTC. It yields the protein CASSLGLEQYF.

This clonotype was counted many times. CDR3 in DNA: TGCAGTGCTAGAGATCTCTACGCGGGAGATTCCTACAATGAGCAGTTCTTC. Amino acids: CSARDLYAGDSYNEQFF. V and J are TRBV20-1 and TRBJ2-1; 7 nucleotides line up with TRBD2. CDR3 length: 17 residues. V trimming: 0 bases; J trimming: 1 base; junction bases outside the gene matches: 9. Germline CDR1 and CDR2: DFQATT and SNEGSKA (reference sequence).

Many counts were recorded for this clonotype. The chain joins TRBV20-1 to TRBJ2-5; D remains ambiguous. The V gene lost 0 bases and the J gene lost 2 bases, with 13 bases spanning the gap. This CDR3 is built from 15 residues. CDR1 and CDR2 (germline): DFQATT, SNEGSKA (reference sequence). The CDR3, as DNA: TGCAGTGCTAGAGATTTGCTAGGCCCTCAAGAGACCCAGTACTTC. This translates into CSARDLLGPQETQYF.

The sample holds many counts of this clonotype. The chain uses TRBV6-2 or TRBV6-3 and TRBJ2-5, with D maybe TRBD1 (6 bases). The CDR3 has 15 amino acids. Germline CDR1 is MNHEY and CDR2 is SVGEGT. Trimming cost V 3 bases and J 5 bases, with 16 bases left between them. The CDR3 region has the DNA TGTGCCAGCAGTTATCTTGGCAGGGGAGACGAGACCCAGTACTTC. Protein sequence: CASSYLGRGDETQYF.

This clonotype was seen at least ten times. J is TRBJ1-1 and V is TRBV21-1. TRBV21-1 is given as a pseudogene. The CDR3 length is 16 residues. CDR3 loop: CASSKGTREGRTEAFF. As DNA, the CDR3 is TGTGCCAGCAGCAAAGGGACAAGGGAGGGAAGGACTGAAGCTTTCTTT.

This clonotype occurred many times. The DNA of the CDR3 is TGTGCCAGCAGTTTACAAACCGGGGAGCTGTTTTTT. It translates to CASSLQTGELFF. The chain recombines TRBV12-3 or TRBV12-4 with TRBJ2-2; D gene uncertain. The CDR3 totals 12 residues. V shed 2 bases and J shed 5 bases, with 3 bases lying between them.

This clonotype was observed at least ten times. The chain employs TRBV7-9 and TRBJ2-7; 8 positions agree with TRBD2. Germline-derived CDR1 and CDR2 are SEHNR and FQNEAQ (reference sequence). Trimming took 0 bases from V and 4 from J; bases not matched to a gene: 2. The CDR3 spans 14 residues. The CDR3 protein is CASSLAASGYEQYF. The CDR3 DNA sequence: TGTGCCAGCAGCTTAGCGGCTAGCGGGTACGAGCAGTACTTC.

The V gene is TRBV5-6, the J gene TRBJ2-7; unclear D gene. Looked up from germline, CDR1 is SGHDT and CDR2 is YYEEEE. The CDR3 has 14 amino acids. V shed 4 bases and J shed 5 bases, with 16 bases lying between them. The CDR3 reads CASSRYGLGDEQYF. CDR3 coding DNA: TGTGCCAGCAGCCGGTATGGGCTTGGGGACGAGCAGTACTTC.

At least ten counts were recorded for this clonotype. The chain links TRBV27 to TRBJ2-1; 8 bases are a match to TRBD2. The CDR3 consists of 15 residues. With V trimmed by 2 bases and J by 5 bases, 5 bases remained unmatched. Germline CDR1 MNHEY, CDR2 SMNVEV (reference sequence). CDR3 coding DNA: TGTGCCAGCAGTTTACTAGCGGGCCCCCACAATGAGCAGTTCTTC. Its translation: CASSLLAGPHNEQFF.

This clonotype showed up many times. This chain connects TRBV5-6 to TRBJ2-4; D gene ambiguous. V was shortened by 3 bases and J by 0 bases, with 10 bases between the two germline ends. The germline CDR1 and CDR2 sequences are SGHDT and YYEEEE. CDR3 length equals 15 residues. The CDR3 DNA sequence: TGTGCCAGCAGCTCTGGAGACCTAGCCAAAAACATTCAGTACTTC. It is translated as CASSSGDLAKNIQYF.